These 31 T cell receptor beta chains originate from one sample sequenced in a study of blood T cell repertoires in COVID-19. Assay used: immunoSEQ multiplex PCR; TCRdb lists only in-frame clones, some missing. Here the sample spans 4,000 to 5,000 clones, approximately 70% being singletons. Sequencing used peripheral blood. These receptors were obtained from a human donor in a cohort sampled during active COVID-19.

J is TRBJ1-2 and V is TRBV3-1 (or the pseudogene TRBV3-2), with 7 bases lining up with TRBD1. The CDR3 is 16 residues long. V shed 7 bases, J shed 5 bases, and the junction held 16 bases outside the gene matches. Germline CDR1 reads LGHDT; CDR2 reads YNNKEL (reference sequence). The CDR3 DNA follows: TGTGCCAGCACTCCACAGGGGACGGGGCCACTTTATGGCTACACCTTC. Encoded protein: CASTPQGTGPLYGYTF.

V is TRBV24-1 and J is TRBJ1-1, with TRBD1 matching 7 bases. There are 16 residues in the CDR3. Losses at the gene ends were 7 bases for V and 3 bases for J; bases not matched to a gene: 13. The germline CDR1 and CDR2 sequences are KGHDR and SFDVKD. CDR3 sequence: CATSEPHRGVDTEAFF. CDR3 in DNA: TGTGCCACCAGCGAGCCTCACAGGGGTGTGGACACTGAAGCTTTCTTT.

Notes on this clone: One end of the junction is discordant with germline, which a read error may explain. This chain uses TRBV7-7 with TRBJ2-1; a possible D gene is TRBD2 (7 bases). Germline CDR1 reads SSHAT; CDR2 reads FNYEAQ (reference sequence). CDR3 size: 14 residues. Here the CDR3 reads CASSAFRGANEQFF. The CDR3 nucleotides are TGTGCTAGCAGCGCCTTTCGGGGGGCGAATGAGCAGTTCTTC.

This clone was picked up one time. V gene TRBV4-3 combines with J gene TRBJ2-5; 11 bases are a match to TRBD2. The germline gives CDR1 LGHNA, CDR2 YSLEER. V lost 1 base to trimming and J lost 2 bases; unmatched junction nucleotides: 0. This CDR3 contains 15 residues. The CDR3 is CASSQVAGGQETQYF. The CDR3 DNA follows: TGCGCCAGCAGCCAAGTAGCGGGGGGGCAAGAGACCCAGTACTTC.

V is TRBV20-1 and J is TRBJ2-3; TRBD2 aligns across 8 bases. The CDR3 has 15 residues. CDR1 DFQATT and CDR2 SNEGSKA come from the germline V gene (reference sequence). The V gene end was trimmed by 6 bases and the J gene end by 2 bases; junction bases not matched to a gene: 10. For the CDR3, the DNA is TGCAGTGCCAGTCTCGGGGGGGGTTACACAGATACGCAGTATTTT. It yields the protein CSASLGGGYTDTQYF.

The rearrangement uses TRBV29-1 and TRBJ2-3; a possible D gene is TRBD1 (6 bases). The CDR3 is made up of 13 amino acids. V shed 7 bases and J shed 2 bases, with 13 bases lying between them. Germline lookup yields CDR1 SQVTM and CDR2 ANQGSEA. The CDR3 is CSAVGQSTDTQYF. The CDR3, as DNA: TGCAGCGCCGTTGGACAGTCCACAGATACGCAGTATTTT.

The rearrangement joins TRBV11-2 to TRBJ2-7, with D perhaps TRBD2 (6 bases). V dropped 2 bases and J dropped 0 bases, with 14 bases sitting between them. This CDR3 contains 16 residues. Germline-derived CDR1 and CDR2 are SGHAT and FQNNGV. The CDR3 DNA sequence: TGTGCCAGCAGCTTACGACTGTGGGGGGTCTCCTACGAGCAGTACTTC. Translating it yields CASSLRLWGVSYEQYF.

The V gene is TRBV6-2 or TRBV6-3, the J gene TRBJ1-5; TRBD1 aligns across 9 bases. Germline V gene sequence: CDR1 MNHEY, CDR2 SVGEGT. This CDR3 has 14 amino acids. J was trimmed by 2 bases and V by 5 bases; bases with no gene match: 1. This CDR3 reads CASSRTGGNQPQHF. The CDR3 DNA reads TGTGCCAGCAGTCGGACAGGGGGCAATCAGCCCCAGCATTTT.

The chain recombines TRBV6-5 with TRBJ1-1, with 12 bases that match TRBD1. This CDR3 comprises 14 residues. CDR1 MNHEY and CDR2 SVGAGI come from the germline V gene. With V trimmed by 10 bases and J by 6 bases, 9 bases remained unmatched. DNA of the CDR3: TGTGCCACGACCCGGGACAGGGGGCTTGCTGAAGCTTTCTTT. Its translation is CATTRDRGLAEAFF.

The chain has TRBV23-1 and TRBJ2-7, with 10 nucleotides matching TRBD1. TRBV23-1 counts as an open reading frame of uncertain function. The CDR3 is 14 amino acids. V was pared by 4 bases and J by 4 bases, with 4 bases of the junction left unmatched. CDR3 DNA: TGCGCCAGCAGTCCACCGGGACAGGGGTACGAGCAGTACTTC. Its translation: CASSPPGQGYEQYF.

The gene calls are TRBV27 and TRBJ2-7, with 8 bases matching TRBD2. Trimming took 5 bases from V and 3 from J; bases not matched to a gene: 6. CDR1 and CDR2 from the germline V gene are MNHEY and SMNVEV (reference sequence). This CDR3 is 14 amino acids long. CDR3 in DNA: TGTGCCAGCAGTCAGAGCGGGGGAAGCTACGAGCAGTACTTC. Translating it yields CASSQSGGSYEQYF.

This clone was recorded a few times. The gene calls are TRBV12-3 or TRBV12-4 and TRBJ1-2; D might be TRBD1 (6 bases). V dropped 2 bases and J dropped 4 bases, with 8 bases sitting between them. CDR3 size: 13 residues. CDR3 residues: CASSLQDSYGYTF. The CDR3 DNA is TGTGCCAGCAGTTTACAGGACAGCTATGGCTACACCTTC.

The chain combines TRBV7-2 with TRBJ2-1, with TRBD2 matching over 11 bases. CDR3 length equals 15 residues. Germline-derived CDR1 and CDR2 are SGHTA and FQGNSA. J gave up 6 bases and V 1 base, and 2 bases lay outside the gene matches. The CDR3 DNA reads TGTGCCAGCAGCTTAGGACTAGCGGGGTTCAATGAGCAGTTCTTC. Translated, it gives CASSLGLAGFNEQFF.

The chain is built from TRBV19 and TRBJ1-5; 8 bases agree with TRBD1. V lost 6 bases to trimming and J lost 3 bases; unmatched junction nucleotides: 4. CDR1 and CDR2 from the germline V gene are LNHDA and SQIVND (reference sequence). The CDR3 consists of 14 residues. The CDR3 region is CASRGQALNQPQHF. The CDR3 DNA reads as TGTGCCAGTAGGGGACAGGCCCTCAATCAGCCCCAGCATTTT. The entire variable domain, with the rest obtained from reference TRBV19 and TRBJ1-5, is as follows: DGGITQSPKYLFRKEGQNVTLSCEQNLNHDAMYWYRQDPGQGLRLIYYSQIVNDFQKGDIAEGYSVSREKKESFPLTVTSAQKNPTAFYLCASRGQALNQPQHFGDGTRLSIL.

This clone was observed a single time. The CDR3 nucleotides are TGTGCCAGCAGCCGGGACAGGGGGCGTGAGCAGTTCTTC. It encodes CASSRDRGREQFF. V and J are TRBV3-1 (or the pseudogene TRBV3-2) and TRBJ2-1, with 12 bases aligning to TRBD1. The V gene end was trimmed by 4 bases and the J gene end by 9 bases; junction bases not matched to a gene: 1. Germline loops: CDR1 LGHDT, CDR2 YNNKEL (reference sequence). This CDR3 has 13 amino acids.

The chain employs TRBV7-3 and TRBJ2-7; maybe TRBD2 (7 bases). CDR1 is SGHTA, CDR2 FQGTGA, per germline. Trimming stripped 0 bases from V and 2 bases from J, with 11 bases between. The CDR3 is 15 residues long. As DNA, the CDR3 is TGTGCCAGCAGCTTAACGGCGGGGGCCACCTACGAGCAGTACTTC. Translated, it gives CASSLTAGATYEQYF. Full variable domain (missing parts from reference TRBV7-3 and TRBJ2-7): GAGVSQTPSNKVTEKGKYVELRCDPISGHTALYWYRQSLGQGPEFLIYFQGTGAADDSGLPNDRFFAVRPEGSVSTLKIQRTERGDSAVYLCASSLTAGATYEQYFGPGTRLTVT.

The rearrangement links TRBV7-9 to TRBJ2-7; D might be TRBD2 (5 bases). CDR1 and CDR2 from the germline V gene are SEHNR and FQNEAQ (reference sequence). Trimming removed 5 bases from V and 0 bases from J, with 11 bases in between. The CDR3 spans 14 residues. DNA for the CDR3: TGTGCCAGCAGCCCAGAGCGGACCTCCTACGAGCAGTACTTC. Translating it yields CASSPERTSYEQYF.

The chain has TRBV6-2 or TRBV6-3 and TRBJ1-1, with D tentatively TRBD1 (5 bases). V gave up 4 bases and J gave up 4 bases, with 13 bases separating them. Germline lookup yields CDR1 MNHEY and CDR2 SVGEGT. The CDR3 sequence is 14 residues long. CDR3 loop: CASSSRDFGTEAFF. CDR3 in DNA: TGTGCCAGCAGTTCCAGGGATTTTGGCACTGAAGCTTTCTTT.

The chain employs TRBV6-6 and TRBJ2-7, with TRBD1 matching 9 bases. J gave up 4 bases and V 8 bases, and 6 bases lay outside the gene matches. The CDR3 length is 13 residues. The V gene's germline CDR1 is MNHNY and CDR2 SVGAGI (reference sequence). The DNA for the CDR3 is TGTGCCAGCTCCCGGGACAGGGATTACGAGCAGTACTTC. Amino acid sequence: CASSRDRDYEQYF.

The chain couples TRBV18 to TRBJ1-1; 9 bases are a match to TRBD1. CDR3 size: 17 residues. Germline CDR1 and CDR2: KGHSH and LQKENI. The J segment lost 0 bases and the V segment lost 1 base, leaving 6 bases of the junction unmatched. CDR3 nucleotide sequence: TGTGCCAGCTCACCACTCCCCGGGACAGGGTTGAACACTGAAGCTTTCTTT. Protein product: CASSPLPGTGLNTEAFF.

This rearrangement joins TRBV5-1 to TRBJ2-7, with 7 bases identical to TRBD1. V lost 4 bases to trimming and J lost 0 bases; unmatched junction nucleotides: 4. The V gene's germline CDR1 is SGHRS and CDR2 YFSETQ. The CDR3 has 14 residues. CDR3 coding DNA: TGCGCCAGCAGCGTGGGACAGAACTCCTACGAGCAGTACTTC. This sequence encodes CASSVGQNSYEQYF.

The chain has TRBV5-4 and TRBJ2-3, with a possible D match to TRBD2 (5 bases). The V and J ends lost 0 bases and 2 bases respectively, with 10 bases between them. This CDR3 is 15 amino acids long. CDR1 is SGHNT and CDR2 is YYREEE in the germline V gene (reference sequence). The DNA for the CDR3 is TGTGCCAGCAGCTTGGGGCCTAGCTCCACAGATACGCAGTATTTT. Its translation: CASSLGPSSTDTQYF.

The chain uses TRBV7-2 and TRBJ1-5; 9 bases agree with TRBD1. Per the germline V gene, CDR1 is SGHTA and CDR2 is FQGNSA. V gave up 2 bases and J gave up 6 bases; unmatched junction bases: 2. The CDR3 runs 14 residues. The CDR3 here is CASSLMDRGQPQHF. The CDR3 DNA is TGTGCCAGCAGCTTAATGGACAGGGGTCAGCCCCAGCATTTT.

This clone was recorded a few times. The chain carries TRBV5-1 and TRBJ2-7; a weak D match, TRBD2 (7 bases). The germline V gene encodes CDR1 SGHRS and CDR2 YFSETQ. CDR3 length: 12 residues. Trimming shortened V by 5 bases and J by 5 bases, and 11 bases separated the two germline ends. The CDR3 here is CASREGGNEQYF. The DNA for the CDR3 is TGCGCCAGCAGGGAGGGGGGGAACGAGCAGTACTTC.

The chain uses TRBV5-4 and TRBJ1-6; unclear D gene. CDR1 and CDR2 (germline): SGHNT, YYREEE (reference sequence). The CDR3 is 14 residues long. Trimming shortened V by 4 bases and J by 6 bases, and 11 bases separated the two germline ends. The CDR3 region is CASSPSVVNSPLHF. The CDR3, as DNA: TGTGCCAGCAGCCCAAGTGTAGTTAATTCACCCCTCCACTTT.

The CDR3 spells CSAQPGNTEAFF. DNA for the CDR3: TGCAGCGCCCAACCAGGCAACACTGAAGCTTTCTTT. V gene TRBV29-1 combines with J gene TRBJ1-1, with D unclear. Trimming pared 7 bases from V and 2 bases from J, leaving 11 bases between. CDR1 is SQVTM, CDR2 ANQGSEA, per germline. The CDR3 loop spans 12 amino acids.

The chain has TRBV19 and TRBJ1-2; a possible D gene is TRBD1 (6 bases). Germline values: CDR1 LNHDA, CDR2 SQIVND (reference sequence). V was clipped by 10 bases and J by 7 bases, with 16 bases between them. This CDR3 spans 12 amino acids. DNA of the CDR3: TGTGCCATTCCCACAGGGCTGGGTGGCTACACCTTC. Translation gives CAIPTGLGGYTF.

This rearrangement joins TRBV28 to TRBJ2-7; 8 nucleotides match TRBD2. The CDR3 has 12 residues. The germline CDR1 and CDR2 sequences are MDHEN and SYDVKM. J was trimmed by 12 bases and V by 5 bases; bases with no gene match: 9. The CDR3 nucleotides read TGTGCCAGCAGTCCGTGGACTAGCCAGCCGTACTTC. Protein: CASSPWTSQPYF.

The V gene is TRBV7-3, the J gene TRBJ1-1; no firm D call. The CDR3 totals 13 residues. Germline V gene lookup returns CDR1 SGHTA and CDR2 FQGTGA. V was pared by 1 base and J by 6 bases, with 9 bases between. CDR3 nucleotides: TGTGCCAGCAGCTTAAGGCGCGGGGCTGAAGCTTTCTTT. Protein sequence: CASSLRRGAEAFF.

This clone was observed a handful of times. This chain joins TRBV24-1 and TRBJ2-1; D is possibly TRBD2 (6 bases). CDR3 length equals 16 residues. Germline V lookup: CDR1 KGHDR, CDR2 SFDVKD. V lost 4 bases and J 7 bases, leaving 19 bases between the germline ends. CDR3 DNA: TGTGCCACCAGTGACTTTGTAAGAACCGGGAGTAATGAGCAGTTCTTC. Translating it yields CATSDFVRTGSNEQFF.

V is TRBV19 and J is TRBJ2-7; 7 bases are a match to TRBD1. V dropped 4 bases and J dropped 6; count of bases not matched to a gene: 9. The length of the CDR3 is 14 residues. Looked up from germline, CDR1 is LNHDA and CDR2 is SQIVND (reference sequence). This chain's CDR3 is CASSRQGNSLEQYF. CDR3 sequence (DNA): TGTGCCAGTAGTAGACAGGGCAATTCTCTCGAGCAGTACTTC.